The rows below give T cell receptor beta chains drawn from one sample of a study of blood T cell repertoires in COVID-19. Some clones are missing from TCRdb's copy, which holds only in-frame ones; the method was immunoSEQ multiplex PCR. Among around 320,000 clones listed, roughly 89% were seen once. The specimen was PBMCs or T cells enriched from blood (not recorded which). Receptors were obtained from a woman aged 50 to 60 who had been exposed to COVID-19. Both conserved end residues are part of each CDR3. D genes are given only for firm matches. Clone size, where shown, is once, few, many, or a class for clones that have expanded.

length | size | J | D | V | DNA | CDR3
16 | - | TRBJ2-5 | TRBD2 | TRBV6-2/TRBV6-3 | TGTGCCAGCAGTGGACGACTAGCCCCCCGGAGGGAGACCCAGTACTTC | CASSGRLAPRRETQYF
15 | - | TRBJ2-3 | TRBD1 | TRBV2 | TGTGCCAGCAGTGAGGACAGGGCAGGCACAGATACGCAGTATTTT | CASSEDRAGTDTQYF
11 | - | TRBJ1-1 | - | TRBV7-9 | TGTGCCAGCAGCCCACCTCTCGGTCCTCTCTTT | CASSPPLGPLF
13 | - | TRBJ1-2 | - | TRBV6-5 | TGTGCCAGCAGTTCTCAGGCGGGTAGCGGCTACACCTTC | CASSSQAGSGYTF
13 | few | TRBJ2-7 | - | TRBV19 | TGTGCCAGTAGTTACGATTTCAGGCGCGAGCAGTACTTC | CASSYDFRREQYF
10 | - | TRBJ2-3 | - | TRBV28 | TGTGCCACCAGCGGGGATACGCAGTATTTT | CATSGDTQYF
14 | - | TRBJ2-7 | TRBD1 | TRBV7-8 | TGTGCCAGCAGCGTGAGGGACAGGGGAAACGAGCAGTACTTC | CASSVRDRGNEQYF
18 | - | TRBJ1-1 | TRBD1 | TRBV3-1/TRBV3-2 | TGTGCCAGCAGCCCCATATTCTCGGGACAGGGAATGAACACTGAAGCTTTCTTT | CASSPIFSGQGMNTEAFF
15 | - | TRBJ2-7 | TRBD1 | TRBV28 | TGTGCCAGCAGGGACGAGGGACAGAACTCCTACGAGCAGTACTTC | CASRDEGQNSYEQYF
15 | - | TRBJ2-5 | - | TRBV7-9 | TGTGCCAGCAGCTTAGGGGTGGGCGGGCCAGAGACCCAGTACTTC | CASSLGVGGPETQYF